This T cell receptor (beta chain) was identified during a study of blood T cells in healthy people across ages. General study points: Comparison with aged donors showed that long-lived donors had more naive CD4+ cells and higher diversity. Nothing was known about donor CMV status, and this possibly confounded expanded clonotype changes.

This CDR3 spans 15 amino acids. V was clipped by 4 bases and J by 4 bases, with 19 bases between them. The germline V gene has CDR1 SQVTM and CDR2 ANQGSEA. With respect to this clonotype: Antigen unknown.

A J-beta primer mix and a sample-barcoded 5' primer were used in a second PCR of roughly 7 to 12 cycles. TCRdb passed the 5' RACE reads through MiXCR, listing each CDR3 protein once. The sample comprises approximately 830,000 distinct CDR3 sequences, approximately 65% of which are singletons, and about a quarter rests with the top ten. The source is a man aged 25 to 45 in good health. The chain joins TRBV29-1 to TRBJ1-1; the D gene is possibly TRBD1 (5 bases). The sequenced sample was blood. CDR3 coding DNA: TGCAGCGTTGGGCCCCGACACCCGAGGGGCACTGAAGCTTTCTTT. It codes for CSVGPRHPRGTEAFF. Together with reference TRBV29-1 and TRBJ1-1, the CDR3 gives the full variable domain: SAVISQKPSRDICQRGTSLTIQCQVDSQVTMMFWYRQQPGQSLTLIATANQGSEATYESGFVIDKFPISRPNLTFSTLTVSNMSPEDSSIYLCSVGPRHPRGTEAFFGQGTRLTVV.